The 12 T cell receptor beta chains listed next were all sequenced from one sample in a study of CD8 T cells in ankylosing spondylitis. MiXCR, run by TCRdb on the 5' RACE reads, gives a single entry per CDR3 protein. The sample lists a few hundred thousand distinct CDR3 sequences; around a tenth were seen once. The sample comprised blood, either unsorted or a sorted T cell fraction (not recorded which). Source of these receptors: a female donor with ankylosing spondylitis or in good health (not recorded which).

This clonotype was counted a few times. The chain carries TRBV6-1 and TRBJ2-2; TRBD2 aligns across 7 bases. This CDR3 is built from 18 residues. The V and J ends lost 3 bases and 0 bases, in that order; junction bases with no gene match: 10. Germline values: CDR1 MNHNS, CDR2 SASEGT. CDR3 protein: CASSEQSPGRANTGELFF. CDR3 bases: TGTGCCAGCAGTGAGCAATCGCCTGGGAGGGCGAACACCGGGGAGCTGTTTTTT.

The V call is TRBV28, the J call TRBJ2-5; D is perhaps TRBD1 or TRBD2 (6 bases each). CDR1 and CDR2 from the germline V gene are MDHEN and SYDVKM. V lost 7 bases and J lost 0, with 18 bases in between. The CDR3 is 16 residues long. As DNA, the CDR3 is TGTGCCAGCAACCAAGGGGGGCAGGGCTACCAAGAGACCCAGTACTTC. It encodes CASNQGGQGYQETQYF.

This clonotype has a count of ten or more. The chain links TRBV28 to TRBJ1-6; D is uncertain. There are 13 residues in the CDR3. V gave up 3 bases and J gave up 8 bases, with 8 bases separating them. Looked up from germline, CDR1 is MDHEN and CDR2 is SYDVKM. The CDR3 bases are TGTGCCAGCAGTTTGAACGGGCATTCACCCCTCCACTTT. Protein product: CASSLNGHSPLHF.

This clonotype was counted only a few times. The CDR3 spells CASVKLASNTGELFF. CDR3 sequence (DNA): TGTGCCAGCGTTAAACTAGCGTCGAACACCGGGGAGCTGTTTTTT. The chain carries TRBV7-8 and TRBJ2-2; TRBD2 matches at 7 bases. From germline, CDR1 is SGHVS and CDR2 FQNEAQ. V shed 8 bases, J shed 0 bases, and the junction held 6 bases outside the gene matches. The CDR3 loop spans 15 amino acids.

This clonotype has just a few counts. The chain couples TRBV9 to TRBJ2-7; a weak D match, TRBD1 (6 bases). This CDR3 contains 14 residues. Germline assignment: CDR1 SGDLS and CDR2 YYNGEE. Trimming took 3 bases from V and 1 from J, leaving 11 bases between them. The CDR3 sequence is CASSAGVGSYEQYF. The CDR3 DNA sequence: TGTGCCAGCAGCGCAGGGGTTGGGTCCTACGAGCAGTACTTC.

The J gene is TRBJ2-2, the V gene TRBV5-6; the D gene is possibly TRBD2 (6 bases). Trimming pared 3 bases from V and 7 bases from J, leaving 10 bases between. The CDR3 extends over 13 amino acids. Germline values: CDR1 SGHDT, CDR2 YYEEEE. The CDR3 sequence is CASSSGDGGELFF. CDR3 nucleotide sequence: TGTGCCAGCAGCTCGGGAGATGGCGGGGAGCTGTTTTTT.

This clonotype has a handful of counts. This chain uses TRBV9 with TRBJ2-1; 7 nucleotides align to TRBD2. Per the germline V gene, CDR1 is SGDLS and CDR2 is YYNGEE. V trimming: 0 bases; J trimming: 9 bases; junction bases outside the gene matches: 6. There are 14 residues in the CDR3. CDR3 in amino acids: CASSVELGGSEQFF. The CDR3 DNA sequence: TGTGCCAGCAGCGTAGAACTGGGGGGGAGTGAGCAGTTCTTC.

This clonotype was detected only a few times. The CDR3 here is CASSRGDASYNEQFF. The CDR3 nucleotides read TGCGCCAGCAGTAGGGGGGACGCCTCCTACAATGAGCAGTTCTTC. The rearrangement links TRBV5-1 to TRBJ2-1; D may be TRBD1 or TRBD2 (6 bases each). V was cut by 5 bases and J by 0 bases, with 12 bases left in between. The CDR3 spans 15 residues. The germline CDR1 and CDR2 sequences are SGHRS and YFSETQ.

This clonotype occurred a few times. The V gene is TRBV18, the J gene TRBJ2-5, with 12 bases fitting TRBD2. Per germline, CDR1 KGHSH and CDR2 LQKENI. This CDR3 spans 16 amino acids. Trimming took 2 bases from V and 1 from J; bases not matched to a gene: 2. CDR3 DNA sequence: TGTGCCAGCTCACCAGAGACTAGCGGGGGCCAAGAGACCCAGTACTTC. This gives the protein CASSPETSGGQETQYF.

This clonotype was recorded many times. Here the CDR3 DNA reads TGTGCCAGCAGTTCCTTGATTTCGGTTGAGTTCTTC. Amino acids: CASSSLISVEFF. The chain employs TRBV12-3 or TRBV12-4 and TRBJ2-1, with D uncertain. V was clipped by 4 bases and J by 14 bases, with 15 bases between them. CDR3 length: 12 amino acids.

This chain links TRBV7-6 with TRBJ2-7; TRBD1 matches 8 bases. V lost 5 bases to trimming and J lost 2 bases; unmatched junction nucleotides: 8. The CDR3 is 15 residues long. Germline values: CDR1 SGHVS, CDR2 FNYEAQ. As DNA, the CDR3 is TGTGCCAGCAGCCCAGGACAGGGTTACACCTACGAGCAGTACTTC. Translating gives CASSPGQGYTYEQYF.

Ten or more counts support this clonotype. The V and J genes are TRBV7-9 and TRBJ1-3, with no clear D. With 0 bases removed from V and 4 bases from J, the gap between germline ends came to 4 bases. The length of the CDR3 is 13 residues. Germline CDR1 and CDR2: SEHNR and FQNEAQ (reference sequence). This CDR3 is CASSLAPGNTIYF. The CDR3 DNA follows: TGTGCCAGCAGCTTAGCCCCGGGAAACACCATATATTTT.